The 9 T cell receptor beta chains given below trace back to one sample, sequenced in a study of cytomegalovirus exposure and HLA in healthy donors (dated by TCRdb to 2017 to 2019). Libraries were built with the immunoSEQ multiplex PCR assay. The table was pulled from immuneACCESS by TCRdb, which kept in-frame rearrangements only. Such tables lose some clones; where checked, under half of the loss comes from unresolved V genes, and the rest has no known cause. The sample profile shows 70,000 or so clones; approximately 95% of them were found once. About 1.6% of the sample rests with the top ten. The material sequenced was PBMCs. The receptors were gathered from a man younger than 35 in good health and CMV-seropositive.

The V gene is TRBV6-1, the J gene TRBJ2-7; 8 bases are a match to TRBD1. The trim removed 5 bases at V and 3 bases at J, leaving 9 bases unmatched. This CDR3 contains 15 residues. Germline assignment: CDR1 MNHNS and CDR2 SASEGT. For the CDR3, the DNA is TGTGCCAGCAGTACCAATGGACAGGGTATCTACGAGCAGTACTTC. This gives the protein CASSTNGQGIYEQYF.

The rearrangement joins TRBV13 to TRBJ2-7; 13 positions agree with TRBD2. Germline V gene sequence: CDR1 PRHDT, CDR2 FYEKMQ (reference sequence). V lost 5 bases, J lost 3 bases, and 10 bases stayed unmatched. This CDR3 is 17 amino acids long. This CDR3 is CASSLFSGLAGFYEQYF. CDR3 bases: TGTGCCAGCAGCCTATTCTCGGGACTAGCGGGATTCTACGAGCAGTACTTC.

CDR3 sequence: CASSPTGQTYNEQFF. CDR3 DNA: TGTGCCAGCAGCCCAACCGGACAGACCTACAATGAGCAGTTCTTC. V and J are TRBV7-3 and TRBJ2-1; perhaps TRBD1 as D (6 bases). The CDR3 is 15 residues long. CDR1 SGHTA and CDR2 FQGTGA come from the germline V gene. V shed 5 bases and J shed 2 bases, with 13 bases lying between them.

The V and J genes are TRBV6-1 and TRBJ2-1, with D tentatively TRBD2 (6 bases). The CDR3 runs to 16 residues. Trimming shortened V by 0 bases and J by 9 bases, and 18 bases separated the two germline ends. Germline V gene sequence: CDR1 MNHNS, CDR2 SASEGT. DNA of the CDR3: TGTGCCAGCAGTGAAGCGCGTTGGAGTGGGGGAGGTGAGCAGTTCTTC. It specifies CASSEARWSGGGEQFF.

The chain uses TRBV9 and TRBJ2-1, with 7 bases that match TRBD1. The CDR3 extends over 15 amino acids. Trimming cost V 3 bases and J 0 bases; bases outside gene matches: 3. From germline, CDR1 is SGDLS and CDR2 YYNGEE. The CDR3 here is CASSATGASYNEQFF. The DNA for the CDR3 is TGTGCCAGCAGCGCCACAGGGGCCTCCTACAATGAGCAGTTCTTC.

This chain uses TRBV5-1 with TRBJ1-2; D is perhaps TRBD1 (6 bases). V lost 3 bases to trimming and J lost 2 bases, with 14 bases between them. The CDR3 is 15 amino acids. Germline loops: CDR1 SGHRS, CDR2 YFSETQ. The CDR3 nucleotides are TGCGCCAGCAGCTCGACCGACACAGGGAACTATGGCTACACCTTC. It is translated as CASSSTDTGNYGYTF.

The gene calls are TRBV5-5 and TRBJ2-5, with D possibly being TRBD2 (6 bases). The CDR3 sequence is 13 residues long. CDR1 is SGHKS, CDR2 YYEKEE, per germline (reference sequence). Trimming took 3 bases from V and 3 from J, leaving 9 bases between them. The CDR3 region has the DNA TGTGCCAGCAGCTCGGACTACAAAGAGACCCAGTACTTC. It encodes CASSSDYKETQYF.

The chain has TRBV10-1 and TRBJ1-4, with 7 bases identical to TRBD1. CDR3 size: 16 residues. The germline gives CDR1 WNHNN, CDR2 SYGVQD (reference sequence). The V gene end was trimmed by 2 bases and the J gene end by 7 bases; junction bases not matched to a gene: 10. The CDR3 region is CASSEADRVKSEKLFF. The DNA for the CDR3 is TGCGCCAGCAGTGAGGCTGACAGGGTTAAAAGTGAAAAACTGTTTTTT.

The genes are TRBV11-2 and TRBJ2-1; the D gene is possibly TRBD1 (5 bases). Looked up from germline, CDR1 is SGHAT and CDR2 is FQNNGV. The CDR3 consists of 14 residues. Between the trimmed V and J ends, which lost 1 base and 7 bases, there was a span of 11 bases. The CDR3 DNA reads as TGTGCCAGCAGCTTAGCTCAGGGAACTAATGAGCAGTTCTTC. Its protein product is CASSLAQGTNEQFF. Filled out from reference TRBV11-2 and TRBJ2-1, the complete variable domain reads EAGVAQSPRYKIIEKRQSVAFWCNPISGHATLYWYQQILGQGPKLLIQFQNNGVVDDSQLPKDRFSAERLKGVDSTLKIQPAKLEDSAVYLCASSLAQGTNEQFFGPGTRLTVL.